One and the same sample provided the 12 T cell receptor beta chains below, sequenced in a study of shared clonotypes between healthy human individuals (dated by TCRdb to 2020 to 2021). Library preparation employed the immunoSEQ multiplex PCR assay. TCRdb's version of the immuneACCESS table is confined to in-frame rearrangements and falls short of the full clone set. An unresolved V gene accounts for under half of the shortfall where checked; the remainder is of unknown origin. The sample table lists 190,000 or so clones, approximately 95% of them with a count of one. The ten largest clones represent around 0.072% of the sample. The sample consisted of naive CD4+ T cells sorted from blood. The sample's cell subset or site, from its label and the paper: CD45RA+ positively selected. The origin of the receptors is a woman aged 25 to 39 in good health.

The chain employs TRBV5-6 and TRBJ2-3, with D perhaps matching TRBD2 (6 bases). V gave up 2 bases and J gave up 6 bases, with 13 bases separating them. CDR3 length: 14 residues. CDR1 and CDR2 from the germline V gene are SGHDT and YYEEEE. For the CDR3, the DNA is TGTGCCAGCAGCTTCTTCCAGGGAGGCGATACGCAGTATTTT. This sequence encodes CASSFFQGGDTQYF.

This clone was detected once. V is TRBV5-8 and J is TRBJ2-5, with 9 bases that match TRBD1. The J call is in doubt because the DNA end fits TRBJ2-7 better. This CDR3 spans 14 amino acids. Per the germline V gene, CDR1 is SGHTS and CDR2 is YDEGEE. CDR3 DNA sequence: TGTGCCAGCAGCACCGGACAGGGGAGGCACGAGCAGTACTTC. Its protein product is CASSTGQGRHEQYF.

In DNA form, the CDR3 reads TGTGCCAGCAGCTTAGGCGGACAGCCCTACGAGCAGTACTTC. It is translated as CASSLGGQPYEQYF. This chain links TRBV11-3 with TRBJ2-7; D possibly corresponds to TRBD1 (6 bases). The V end was cut by 1 base, the J end by 2 bases, with 9 bases between. This CDR3 comprises 14 residues. CDR1 and CDR2 from the germline V gene are SGHNT and YENEEA.

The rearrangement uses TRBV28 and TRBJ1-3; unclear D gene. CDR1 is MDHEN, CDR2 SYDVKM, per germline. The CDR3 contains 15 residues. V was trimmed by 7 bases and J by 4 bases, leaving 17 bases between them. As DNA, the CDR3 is TGTGCCAGCACCCTTGATGGGTTGAGGGGAAACACCATATATTTT. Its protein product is CASTLDGLRGNTIYF.

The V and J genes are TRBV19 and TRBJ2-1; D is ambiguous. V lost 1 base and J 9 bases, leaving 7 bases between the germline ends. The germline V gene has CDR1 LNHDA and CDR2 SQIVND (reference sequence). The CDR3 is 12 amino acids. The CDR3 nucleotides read TGTGCCAGTAGTATAGGCCGGTTTGAGCAGTTCTTC. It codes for CASSIGRFEQFF.

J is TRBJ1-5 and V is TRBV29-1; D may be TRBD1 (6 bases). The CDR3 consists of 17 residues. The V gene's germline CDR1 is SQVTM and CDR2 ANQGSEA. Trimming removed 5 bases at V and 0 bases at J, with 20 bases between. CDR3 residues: CSVRLSGGSTSNQPQHF. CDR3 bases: TGCAGCGTTAGATTATCGGGGGGCAGCACTAGCAATCAGCCCCAGCATTTT.

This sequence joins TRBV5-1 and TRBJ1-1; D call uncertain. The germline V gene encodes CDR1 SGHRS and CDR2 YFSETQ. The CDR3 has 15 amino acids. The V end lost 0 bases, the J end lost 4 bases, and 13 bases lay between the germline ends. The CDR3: CASSLDRLEGTEAFF. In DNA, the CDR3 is TGCGCCAGCAGCTTGGATAGGTTGGAGGGCACTGAAGCTTTCTTT.

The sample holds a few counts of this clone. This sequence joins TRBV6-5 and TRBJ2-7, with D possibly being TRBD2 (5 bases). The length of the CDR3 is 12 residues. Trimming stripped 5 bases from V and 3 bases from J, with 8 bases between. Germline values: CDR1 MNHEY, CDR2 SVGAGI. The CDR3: CASSGRDYEQYF. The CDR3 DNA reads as TGTGCCAGCAGTGGCCGGGACTACGAGCAGTACTTC.

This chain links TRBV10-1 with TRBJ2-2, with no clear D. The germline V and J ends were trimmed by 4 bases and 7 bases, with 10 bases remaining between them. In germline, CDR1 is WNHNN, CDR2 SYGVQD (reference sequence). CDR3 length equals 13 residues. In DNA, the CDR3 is TGCGCCAGCAGTGGGGTGATTGGCGGGGAGCTGTTTTTT. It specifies CASSGVIGGELFF.

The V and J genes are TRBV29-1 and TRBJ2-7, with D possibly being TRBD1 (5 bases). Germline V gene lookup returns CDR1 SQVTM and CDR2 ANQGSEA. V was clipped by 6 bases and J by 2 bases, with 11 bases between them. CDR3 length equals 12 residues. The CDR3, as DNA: TGCAGCGTCAAGACAGCAACCTACGAGCAGTACTTC. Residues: CSVKTATYEQYF.

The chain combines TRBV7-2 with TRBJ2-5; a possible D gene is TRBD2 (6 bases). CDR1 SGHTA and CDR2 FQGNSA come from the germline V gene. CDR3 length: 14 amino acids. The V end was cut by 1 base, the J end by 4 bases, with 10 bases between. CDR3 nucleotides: TGTGCCAGCAGCTTAGTGGGAGGTGGAGAGACCCAGTACTTC. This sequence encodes CASSLVGGGETQYF.

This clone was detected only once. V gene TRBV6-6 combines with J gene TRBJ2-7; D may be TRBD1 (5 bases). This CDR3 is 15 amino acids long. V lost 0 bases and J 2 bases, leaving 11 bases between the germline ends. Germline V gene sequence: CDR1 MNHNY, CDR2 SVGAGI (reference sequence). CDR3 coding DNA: TGTGCCAGCAGTTACTCGATCGGCAGGGCCTACGAGCAGTACTTC. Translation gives CASSYSIGRAYEQYF.